This entry lists 25 T cell receptor beta chains sequenced from one sample in a study of CD8 T cells in Susac syndrome. The authors reverse transcribed roughly 0.5 to 1 ug RNA with random hexamers. TCRdb reanalysed the immunoSEQ multiplex PCR reads using MiXCR and keeps one entry per CDR3 protein. The sample contains 92,000 or so distinct CDR3 sequences, around 96% of which appear only once. Sequenced material: CD8+ T cells from PBMCs. These receptors came from a human donor with Susac syndrome.

The V gene is TRBV25-1, the J gene TRBJ2-5; no definite D call. From germline, CDR1 is MGHDK and CDR2 SYGVNS. Trimming shortened V by 1 base and J by 4 bases, and 19 bases separated the two germline ends. This CDR3 has 17 amino acids. The CDR3 bases are TGTGCCAGCAGTGAATCTGTAGGGTTCCTGGGCCCAGAGACCCAGTACTTC. It is translated as CASSESVGFLGPETQYF.

The gene calls are TRBV7-9 and TRBJ1-1; the D is unclear. The CDR3 runs to 14 residues. Germline CDR1 and CDR2: SEHNR and FQNEAQ (reference sequence). Trimming removed 5 bases at V and 0 bases at J, with 10 bases between. This CDR3 reads CASSALGVNTEAFF. CDR3 nucleotide sequence: TGTGCCAGCAGCGCCCTCGGCGTGAACACTGAAGCTTTCTTT.

The chain is built from TRBV14 and TRBJ1-1; no reliable D call. V was shortened by 2 bases and J by 1 base, with 14 bases between the two germline ends. Germline-derived CDR1 and CDR2 are SGHDN and FVKESK. CDR3 length equals 16 residues. CDR3 DNA: TGTGCCAGCAGCCAATTGGAGAGCCCTAGGAACACTGAAGCTTTCTTT. The encoded protein is CASSQLESPRNTEAFF.

This chain connects TRBV28 to TRBJ1-1, with 7 nucleotides matching TRBD1. CDR3 length: 13 amino acids. CDR1 is MDHEN, CDR2 SYDVKM, per germline. V lost 5 bases, J lost 6 bases, and 6 bases stayed unmatched. The CDR3 here is CASSEGGRSEAFF. The DNA of the CDR3 is TGTGCCAGCAGTGAAGGGGGCCGGTCTGAAGCTTTCTTT.

This clonotype was found once. The V gene is TRBV30, the J gene TRBJ1-1; 7 positions agree with TRBD1. The germline CDR1 and CDR2 sequences are GTSNPN and SVGIG (reference sequence). V gave up 2 bases and J gave up 5 bases; unmatched junction bases: 11. The CDR3 spans 15 residues. As DNA, the CDR3 is TGTGCCTGGAGTCGGGGGGAGGGGGCGCGGACTGAAGCTTTCTTT. Translated: CAWSRGEGARTEAFF.

J is TRBJ2-5 and V is TRBV27; either TRBD1 or TRBD2 may fit D (5 bases each). Trimming took 5 bases from V and 5 from J, leaving 27 bases between them. The CDR3 runs 18 residues. CDR1 and CDR2 from the germline V gene are MNHEY and SMNVEV (reference sequence). The CDR3 here is CASSPRDGTEQLRETQYF. For the CDR3, the DNA is TGTGCCAGCAGTCCACGGGATGGGACCGAGCAACTCCGGGAGACCCAGTACTTC.

This chain uses TRBV2 with TRBJ1-2; D might be TRBD1 (5 bases). Germline V gene sequence: CDR1 SNHLY, CDR2 FYNNEI. The V gene lost 4 bases and the J gene lost 6 bases, with 12 bases spanning the gap. CDR3 length equals 13 residues. For the CDR3, the DNA is TGTGCCAGCAGTGTCGCAGGGCGTAATGGCTACACCTTC. It codes for CASSVAGRNGYTF.

V and J are TRBV5-1 and TRBJ1-1, with D possibly TRBD1 on 5 matching bases. Per germline, CDR1 SGHRS and CDR2 YFSETQ. The V end was cut by 0 bases, the J end by 4 bases, with 10 bases between. The CDR3 has 14 amino acids. DNA of the CDR3: TGCGCCAGCAGCTTGGGGGGGAAGGGCACTGAAGCTTTCTTT. This translates into CASSLGGKGTEAFF.

This chain uses TRBV6-1 with TRBJ1-5; unclear D gene. Germline CDR1 is MNHNS and CDR2 is SASEGT. This CDR3 contains 14 residues. Trimming removed 5 bases at V and 3 bases at J, with 11 bases between. As DNA, the CDR3 is TGTGCCAGCAGTTCCCTGGAATTCAATCAGCCCCAGCATTTT. Encoded protein: CASSSLEFNQPQHF.

V is TRBV6-5 and J is TRBJ1-2; D uncertain. V lost 6 bases to trimming and J lost 5 bases, with 16 bases between them. The CDR3 runs to 14 residues. Per the germline V gene, CDR1 is MNHEY and CDR2 is SVGAGI. CDR3 nucleotides: TGTGCCAGCAGGAGGGCGAAGGCCTCATATGGCTACACCTTC. Its protein is CASRRAKASYGYTF.

The CDR3 nucleotides read TGCAGTGCTAGAGCATCGGGTGCCGAGGGAGGCTACACCTTC. Protein sequence: CSARASGAEGGYTF. This rearrangement joins TRBV20-1 to TRBJ1-2; D is unclear. The CDR3 is 14 amino acids. Germline CDR1 and CDR2: DFQATT and SNEGSKA (reference sequence). Trimming pared 1 base from V and 8 bases from J, leaving 17 bases between.

This clonotype appeared a single time. The V call is TRBV30, the J call TRBJ1-4, with a possible D match to TRBD1 (6 bases). The CDR3 sequence is 13 residues long. CDR1 and CDR2 (germline): GTSNPN, SVGIG (reference sequence). Between the trimmed V and J ends, which lost 1 base and 5 bases, there was a span of 8 bases. The CDR3 region has the DNA TGTGCCTGGAGTGGGGACATAAATGAAAAACTGTTTTTT. It encodes CAWSGDINEKLFF.

The chain links TRBV20-1 to TRBJ2-7; the D gene is possibly TRBD2 (5 bases). Germline V lookup: CDR1 DFQATT, CDR2 SNEGSKA (reference sequence). The CDR3 is 14 amino acids. V lost 0 bases to trimming and J lost 2 bases, with 11 bases between them. Written as DNA, the CDR3 is TGCAGTGCTAGAGATGCCGGGATCACCTACGAGCAGTACTTC. Protein sequence: CSARDAGITYEQYF.

The V call is TRBV27, the J call TRBJ1-6; 9 bases align to TRBD1. The germline gives CDR1 MNHEY, CDR2 SMNVEV (reference sequence). The trim removed 3 bases at V and 8 bases at J, leaving 5 bases unmatched. This CDR3 has 15 residues. The CDR3 here is CASSLDRGSDSPLHF. In DNA form, the CDR3 reads TGTGCCAGCAGTTTGGACAGGGGTTCCGATTCACCCCTCCACTTT.

This chain uses TRBV2 with TRBJ2-5, with D tentatively TRBD1 (8 bases). CDR1 SNHLY and CDR2 FYNNEI come from the germline V gene. Trimming took 10 bases from V and 4 from J, leaving 19 bases between them. This CDR3 has 14 residues. The CDR3 spells CAISDREGGETQYF. The CDR3 DNA follows: TGTGCCATTTCGGACAGGGAGGGAGGAGAGACCCAGTACTTC.

The table lists this clonotype with a few counts. The chain couples TRBV5-6 to TRBJ1-6; D call uncertain. The CDR3 has 12 residues. V lost 5 bases and J lost 5, with 5 bases in between. The V gene's germline CDR1 is SGHDT and CDR2 YYEEEE. This CDR3 is CASSLDNSPLHF. CDR3 nucleotides: TGTGCCAGCAGTCTGGATAATTCACCCCTCCACTTT.

The V gene is TRBV6-2 or TRBV6-3, the J gene TRBJ2-1, with D possibly being TRBD2 (6 bases). V shed 6 bases and J shed 7 bases, with 13 bases lying between them. Germline-derived CDR1 and CDR2 are MNHEY and SVGEGT. This CDR3 contains 13 residues. CDR3 DNA sequence: TGTGCCAGCAGCCTGAATGGGGGGAATGAGCAGTTCTTC. It encodes CASSLNGGNEQFF.

This rearrangement joins TRBV20-1 to TRBJ1-5, with TRBD1 identical over 7 bases. V lost 5 bases, J lost 0 bases, and 7 bases stayed unmatched. The CDR3 length is 15 residues. The germline CDR1 and CDR2 sequences are DFQATT and SNEGSKA (reference sequence). DNA of the CDR3: TGCAGTGCTTGTGGGACAGAACTTAGCAATCAGCCCCAGCATTTT. Its protein is CSACGTELSNQPQHF.

The chain links TRBV20-1 to TRBJ2-7, with a tentative D call TRBD2 (7 bases). The CDR3 extends over 15 amino acids. V was cut by 6 bases and J by 7 bases, with 25 bases left in between. CDR1 is DFQATT, CDR2 SNEGSKA, per germline (reference sequence). The CDR3 sequence: CSADTGRGLPGEQYF. CDR3 sequence (DNA): TGCAGTGCAGACACAGGGAGGGGTCTTCCGGGAGAGCAGTACTTC.

Only one count was recorded for this clonotype. This chain links TRBV6-2 or TRBV6-3 with TRBJ1-1; possible D gene TRBD1, 5 bases. The CDR3 spans 14 residues. Trimming cost V 7 bases and J 0 bases, with 12 bases left between them. Germline CDR1 reads MNHEY; CDR2 reads SVGEGT. DNA of the CDR3: TGTGCCAGCAACGGGCAGGGCATGAACACTGAAGCTTTCTTT. This gives the protein CASNGQGMNTEAFF.

The rearrangement joins TRBV20-1 to TRBJ2-5, with TRBD1 matching 10 bases. The V gene's germline CDR1 is DFQATT and CDR2 SNEGSKA (reference sequence). V lost 4 bases to trimming and J lost 3 bases; unmatched junction nucleotides: 5. The CDR3 runs to 14 residues. CDR3 bases: TGCAGTGCTATTCTAGGACAGGGGGAAGAGACCCAGTACTTC. Translating it yields CSAILGQGEETQYF.

The genes are TRBV6-6 and TRBJ2-1; no clear D. V lost 2 bases and J 5 bases, leaving 10 bases between the germline ends. This CDR3 region has 14 residues. CDR1 MNHNY and CDR2 SVGAGI come from the germline V gene (reference sequence). The CDR3 DNA reads TGTGCCAGCAGTTACCCTCAGAAGGACAATGAGCAGTTCTTC. This encodes CASSYPQKDNEQFF.

The rearrangement uses TRBV6-6 and TRBJ1-1; 8 bases are shared with TRBD1. Germline V CDR1 and CDR2: MNHNY, SVGAGI (reference sequence). This CDR3 is 16 amino acids long. After removal of 2 bases from V and 1 base from J, the junction contained 6 bases not matched to a gene. CDR3 residues: CASSYGRGRGNTEAFF. DNA for the CDR3: TGTGCCAGCAGTTACGGCAGGGGGCGCGGGAACACTGAAGCTTTCTTT.

V usage is TRBV6-1 and J usage is TRBJ1-6, with unresolved D. V was pared by 3 bases and J by 8 bases, with 5 bases between. The CDR3 is 12 residues long. CDR1 is MNHNS and CDR2 is SASEGT in the germline V gene. The CDR3 loop is CASSDGDSPLHF. CDR3 DNA sequence: TGTGCCAGCAGTGACGGTGATTCACCCCTCCACTTT.

The rearrangement links TRBV5-1 to TRBJ1-6, with unresolved D. Between the trimmed V and J ends, which lost 4 bases and 0 bases, there was a span of 8 bases. Germline assignment: CDR1 SGHRS and CDR2 YFSETQ. The CDR3 length is 15 residues. CDR3 protein: CASSGDISYNSPLHF. CDR3 in DNA: TGCGCCAGCAGCGGGGATATCTCCTATAATTCACCCCTCCACTTT.